This TCR beta chain was profiled in a study of blood T cell repertoires in COVID-19. About the research overall: PBMCs, B-cell-depleted T cells, or T cells provided the cDNA or gDNA that made up the material.

It was during active infection that Seattle patients were enrolled and then longitudinally followed. The V gene lost 1 base and the J gene lost 9 bases, with 8 bases spanning the gap. This CDR3 spans 13 amino acids. CDR1 is SGHRS and CDR2 is YFSETQ in the germline V gene. As originally analysed: Reference gene primers were amplified, and this amplification served to estimate nucleated cell counts. Some clones are missing from TCRdb's copy, which holds only in-frame ones; the method was immunoSEQ multiplex PCR. V and J calls plus clone size are reproduced from that table; the DNA served to infer D and trimming. The sample includes about 200,000 clones, 80% to 95% of them seen just once.

J is TRBJ1-6 and V is TRBV5-1; D unresolved. The receptor comes from a man aged 60 to 75 with COVID-19, enrolled during active disease. Sequencing was done on a sample of peripheral blood. CDR3 in amino acids: CASSLFESSPLHF. The CDR3, as DNA: TGCGCCAGCAGCTTGTTCGAGAGTTCACCCCTCCACTTT.